This is a list of T cell receptor beta chains from one sample in a study of metastatic and nonmetastatic thyroid tumors. TCRdb reanalyzed the PCR reads with MiXCR. This sample carries about 39,000 clones, 15% to 20% of them seen once, and the ten largest clones take roughly an eighth. Sequencing was performed on tumor tissue. The receptors were gathered from a female donor with papillary thyroid cancer or a benign thyroid nodule (not recorded which). Some clones in this sample may be carry-over from other donors' samples. CDR3s include the opening cysteine and the closing phenylalanine or tryptophan. The order of the fields is J gene, clone size, V gene, D gene, CDR3 protein, CDR3 DNA. D genes are given only for firm matches. Rows give clone size only sometimes, using once, few, many, or a class for an expanded clone.

TRBJ1-1 | - | TRBV7-2 | - | CASSFNKPEALF | TGTGCCAGCAGCTTTAACAAGCCTGAAGCTTTATTT
TRBJ2-3 | - | TRBV28 | TRBD2 | CASSLYGTSGSSTQYF | TGTGCCAGCAGTTTATATGGGACTAGCGGGAGCAGCACGCAGTATTTT
TRBJ1-3 | many | TRBV19 | - | CASLQVNSGNTIYF | TGTGCCAGCTTACAGGTTAACTCTGGAAACACCATATATTTT
TRBJ2-2 | many | TRBV2 | - | CASIRENTGELFF | TGTGCCAGCATCCGTGAGAACACCGGGGAGCTGTTTTTT
TRBJ1-5 | - | TRBV6-1 | - | CATVLSMTTPWNQPQHF | TGTGCCACCGTACTATCGATGACGACCCCATGGAATCAGCCCCAGCATTTT
TRBJ1-4 | many | TRBV3-1 | - | CASSQTGYVGEKLFF | TGTGCCAGCAGCCAAACAGGATATGTAGGAGAAAAACTGTTTTTT
TRBJ1-6 | few | TRBV28 | TRBD1 | CASSASYRGPGTPLHF | TGTGCCAGCAGTGCATCGTACAGGGGGCCTGGGACACCCCTCCACTTT
TRBJ2-3 | many | TRBV11-2 | - | CASSLMIMGDTRYF | TGTGCCAGCAGCTTAATGATCATGGGGGATACGCGGTATTTT
TRBJ1-5 | many | TRBV13 | - | CASSAGGPQHF | TGTGCCAGCAGTGCCGGGGGGCCCCAGCATTTT
TRBJ2-1 | few | TRBV12-3/TRBV12-4 | TRBD2 | CAIITPATGGLGEQFF | TGTGCCATCATTACCCCGGCCACGGGGGGGCTCGGTGAGCAGTTCTTC
TRBJ2-5 | - | TRBV7-9 | TRBD1 | CAISSIDRGQVETQYF | TGTGCCATCAGCTCTATTGACAGGGGGCAAGTTGAGACCCAGTACTTC
TRBJ2-1 | - | TRBV20-1 | - | CSARAGRRNEQFF | TGCAGTGCTAGAGCGGGGAGACGCAATGAGCAGTTCTTC
TRBJ1-4 | many | TRBV6-2/TRBV6-3 | - | CASTSGFYGGDPTNEKLFF | TGTGCCAGCACTTCCGGCTTTTACGGCGGGGACCCAACTAATGAAAAACTGTTTTTT
TRBJ1-2 | many | TRBV27 | - | CASSLQGLAGYTF | TGTGCCAGCAGTTTACAGGGACTCGCTGGCTACACCTTC
TRBJ2-7 | many | TRBV27 | - | CASSLSWYRERFYEQYF | TGTGCCAGCAGTTTATCGTGGTACAGGGAACGCTTCTACGAGCAGTACTTC
TRBJ1-6 | many | TRBV7-8 | - | CASSLGGAGSPLHF | TGTGCCAGCAGCTTAGGGGGCGCGGGCTCACCCCTCCACTTT
TRBJ1-2 | many | TRBV5-1 | - | CASSLDLDGYTF | TGCGCCAGCAGCTTGGATTTGGATGGCTACACCTTC
TRBJ2-7 | many | TRBV29-1 | - | CSVELGLNYEQYF | TGCAGCGTTGAATTAGGTCTGAACTACGAGCAGTACTTC
TRBJ2-1 | many | TRBV5-1 | TRBD2 | CASSLARGLAGYNEQFF | TGCGCCAGCAGCTTGGCCAGGGGACTAGCGGGCTACAATGAGCAGTTCTTC
TRBJ2-7 | - | TRBV20-1 | TRBD1 | CSATGDRGLQYF | TGCAGTGCTACCGGGGACAGGGGGCTTCAGTACTTC
TRBJ2-3 | few | TRBV3-1 | - | CASRLILDTQYF | TGTGCCAGCAGACTGATATTAGATACGCAGTATTTT
TRBJ2-6 | many | TRBV7-2 | - | CASSLGLSGANVLTF | TGTGCCAGCAGCTTAGGTCTCTCTGGGGCCAACGTCCTGACTTTC
TRBJ1-3 | many | TRBV6-1 | - | CASRASSGNTIYF | TGTGCCAGCAGGGCGAGCTCTGGAAACACCATATATTTT
TRBJ2-7 | many | TRBV5-1 | - | CASSLGQYYEQYF | TGCGCCAGCAGCTTGGGTCAGTACTACGAGCAGTACTTC
TRBJ2-1 | many | TRBV15 | TRBD2 | CATSLGREGHNEQFF | TGTGCCACCAGCTTGGGTCGGGAGGGCCACAATGAGCAGTTCTTC
TRBJ2-5 | medium-sized | TRBV6-2/TRBV6-3 | - | CASSYSSSVTWSGETQYF | TGTGCCAGCAGTTACTCGAGTTCTGTTACGTGGTCCGGAGAGACCCAGTACTTC
TRBJ2-2 | few | TRBV5-1 | TRBD1 | CASSLATGGTGELFF | TGCGCCAGCAGCTTGGCCACAGGGGGCACCGGGGAGCTGTTTTTT
TRBJ2-1 | many | TRBV5-1 | - | CASSRTGTTNEQFF | TGCGCCAGCAGCCGAACCGGGACCACCAATGAGCAGTTCTTC
TRBJ2-7 | many | TRBV7-8 | TRBD1 | CASSLAFRGQGYYEQYF | TGTGCCAGCAGCTTAGCCTTTCGTGGACAGGGTTATTACGAGCAGTACTTC
TRBJ2-7 | many | TRBV6-1 | TRBD2 | CASSRVGLAGEQYF | TGTGCCAGCAGCCGGGTAGGACTAGCGGGGGAGCAGTACTTC
TRBJ1-1 | many | TRBV7-8 | - | CASSLTEVTNTEAFF | TGTGCCAGCAGCTTAACAGAGGTTACGAACACTGAAGCTTTCTTT
TRBJ2-2 | many | TRBV9 | TRBD2 | CASSVSGGAGTGELFF | TGTGCCAGCAGCGTCAGCGGGGGGGCGGGCACCGGGGAGCTGTTTTTT
TRBJ1-6 | - | TRBV30 | - | CAWKGNSPLHF | TGTGCCTGGAAGGGGAATTCACCCCTCCACTTT
TRBJ2-3 | many | TRBV4-1 | - | CASSHQGDSDTQYF | TGCGCCAGCAGCCACCAGGGGGACTCTGATACGCAGTATTTT
TRBJ2-7 | many | TRBV20-1 | TRBD2 | CSASPKISGGVEQYF | TGCAGTGCTAGCCCTAAAATTAGCGGGGGGGTCGAGCAGTACTTC
TRBJ1-4 | many | TRBV19 | - | CASRLTGSNEKLFF | TGTGCCAGTAGGTTGACAGGATCTAATGAAAAACTGTTTTTT
TRBJ1-3 | few | TRBV6-1 | TRBD1 | CASSEVTGGFSGNTIYF | TGTGCCAGCAGTGAAGTCACAGGGGGCTTTTCTGGAAACACCATATATTTT
TRBJ1-1 | many | TRBV7-2 | - | CASKGQTNTEAFF | TGTGCCAGCAAAGGACAGACGAACACTGAAGCTTTCTTT
TRBJ2-3 | medium-sized | TRBV11-2 | TRBD1 | CASSLLTGSGTDTQYF | TGTGCCAGCAGCTTATTGACAGGGTCGGGCACAGATACGCAGTATTTT
TRBJ2-7 | - | TRBV20-1 | - | CSDSKRASEQYF | TGCAGTGATAGCAAAAGAGCTTCCGAGCAGTACTTC
TRBJ1-2 | few | TRBV12-3/TRBV12-4 | - | CASIFIGLPNYGYTF | TGTGCCAGCATTTTCATCGGGCTCCCTAACTATGGCTACACCTTC
TRBJ1-5 | few | TRBV10-3 | - | CSIIEYSGVYSNQLQHF | TGTTCCATCATTGAGTATTCGGGGGTTTATAGCAATCAGCTCCAGCATTTT
TRBJ2-7 | - | TRBV5-1 | - | CASSLVGGTGGYEQYF | TGCGCCAGCAGCTTGGTGGGGGGGACAGGTGGCTACGAGCAGTACTTC
TRBJ2-3 | many | TRBV5-4 | TRBD2 | CASSSPTAGAGDTQYF | TGTGCCAGCAGCTCCCCTACAGCGGGGGCTGGGGATACGCAGTATTTT
TRBJ2-1 | many | TRBV5-1 | TRBD1 | CASSLDRGAYNEQFF | TGCGCCAGCAGCCTTGACAGGGGAGCCTACAATGAGCAGTTCTTC
TRBJ2-7 | - | TRBV27 | - | CASSLGAGSSYEQYF | TGTGCCAGCAGCTTAGGGGCGGGAAGCTCCTACGAGCAGTACTTC
TRBJ1-1 | many | TRBV28 | TRBD1 | CASRGDQGAGRTEAFF | TGTGCCAGCAGGGGAGATCAGGGGGCAGGTAGGACTGAAGCTTTCTTT
TRBJ2-2 | many | TRBV5-8 | TRBD1 | CASRTGTGINTGELFF | TGTGCCAGCAGAACCGGGACAGGGATTAACACCGGGGAGCTGTTTTTT
TRBJ2-5 | many | TRBV6-1 | TRBD2 | CAIAGEGQETQYF | TGTGCCATCGCGGGGGAGGGGCAAGAGACCCAGTACTTC
TRBJ2-1 | - | TRBV20-1 | TRBD2 | CSANRLAGEIGGGNEQFF | TGCAGTGCTAATCGTCTAGCGGGAGAAATTGGGGGTGGCAATGAGCAGTTCTTC
TRBJ1-1 | many | TRBV27 | TRBD1 | CASSSDRGGRNTEAFF | TGTGCCAGCAGTTCCGACAGGGGGGGAAGGAACACTGAAGCTTTCTTT
TRBJ1-2 | many | TRBV24-1 | TRBD1 | CATSDPLTGNYGYTF | TGTGCCACCAGTGATCCACTGACAGGGAACTATGGCTACACCTTC
TRBJ1-2 | few | TRBV6-1 | - | CASSSGTLSGYTF | TGTGCCAGCAGTTCCGGGACCCTGAGTGGCTACACCTTC
TRBJ1-4 | many | TRBV20-1 | - | CSASGSTNEKLFF | TGCAGTGCTAGTGGGTCCACTAATGAAAAACTGTTTTTT